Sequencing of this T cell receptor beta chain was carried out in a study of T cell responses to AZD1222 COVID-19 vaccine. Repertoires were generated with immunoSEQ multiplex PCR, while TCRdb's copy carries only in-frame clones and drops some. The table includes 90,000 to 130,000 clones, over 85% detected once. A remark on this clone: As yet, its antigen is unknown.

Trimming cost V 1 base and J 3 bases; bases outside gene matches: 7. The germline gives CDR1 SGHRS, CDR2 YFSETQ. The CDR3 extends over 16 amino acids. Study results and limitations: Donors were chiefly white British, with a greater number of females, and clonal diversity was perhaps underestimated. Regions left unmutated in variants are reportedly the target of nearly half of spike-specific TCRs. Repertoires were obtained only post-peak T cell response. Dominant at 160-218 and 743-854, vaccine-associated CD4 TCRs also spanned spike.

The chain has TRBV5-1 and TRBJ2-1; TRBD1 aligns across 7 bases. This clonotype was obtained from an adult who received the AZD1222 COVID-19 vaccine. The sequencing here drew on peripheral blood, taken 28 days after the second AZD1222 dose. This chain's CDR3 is CASSLYRDSFYNEQFF. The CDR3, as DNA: TGCGCCAGCAGCTTGTACCGGGACAGCTTCTACAATGAGCAGTTCTTC.